The source of this T cell receptor (beta chain) is a study of CD8 T cells in ankylosing spondylitis. This clonotype was found many times. TCRdb re-called the 5' RACE reads with MiXCR, one entry per CDR3 protein. The sample yields around 220,000 distinct CDR3 sequences, 8% to 11% seen once. V was trimmed by 3 bases and J by 2 bases, leaving 13 bases between them. The CDR3 sequence is 15 residues long. Sequencing was performed on blood, either unsorted or a sorted T cell fraction (not recorded which). This sequence joins TRBV12-3 or TRBV12-4 and TRBJ1-1; D not resolved. The receptor comes from a male donor with ankylosing spondylitis or in good health (not recorded which). The CDR3 sequence: CASSLQVMGNTEAFF. CDR3 nucleotides: TGTGCCAGCAGTTTGCAGGTGATGGGAAACACTGAAGCTTTCTTT.